This TCR beta chain was recovered during a study of cytomegalovirus exposure and HLA in healthy donors. CDR1 and CDR2 from the germline V gene are SGHKS and YYEKEE (reference sequence). The CDR3 is 15 amino acids. Between the trimmed V and J ends, which lost 4 bases and 8 bases, there was a span of 21 bases. The PCR had 60 Vbeta and 13 Jbeta primers. This table comes from immunoSEQ multiplex PCR, and its TCRdb copy is limited to in-frame clones, with some not included. The sample lists 150,000 or so clones; roughly 80% were seen once. The genes are TRBV5-5 and TRBJ1-1, with D maybe TRBD1 (6 bases). The sequenced sample was PBMCs. This clonotype was sampled from a man aged 30-40 years in good health and CMV-seropositive. CDR3 sequence reads: CASSTNVRDTKEAFF. DNA of the CDR3: TGTGCCAGCAGCACCAATGTCCGGGACACAAAGGAAGCTTTCTTT.